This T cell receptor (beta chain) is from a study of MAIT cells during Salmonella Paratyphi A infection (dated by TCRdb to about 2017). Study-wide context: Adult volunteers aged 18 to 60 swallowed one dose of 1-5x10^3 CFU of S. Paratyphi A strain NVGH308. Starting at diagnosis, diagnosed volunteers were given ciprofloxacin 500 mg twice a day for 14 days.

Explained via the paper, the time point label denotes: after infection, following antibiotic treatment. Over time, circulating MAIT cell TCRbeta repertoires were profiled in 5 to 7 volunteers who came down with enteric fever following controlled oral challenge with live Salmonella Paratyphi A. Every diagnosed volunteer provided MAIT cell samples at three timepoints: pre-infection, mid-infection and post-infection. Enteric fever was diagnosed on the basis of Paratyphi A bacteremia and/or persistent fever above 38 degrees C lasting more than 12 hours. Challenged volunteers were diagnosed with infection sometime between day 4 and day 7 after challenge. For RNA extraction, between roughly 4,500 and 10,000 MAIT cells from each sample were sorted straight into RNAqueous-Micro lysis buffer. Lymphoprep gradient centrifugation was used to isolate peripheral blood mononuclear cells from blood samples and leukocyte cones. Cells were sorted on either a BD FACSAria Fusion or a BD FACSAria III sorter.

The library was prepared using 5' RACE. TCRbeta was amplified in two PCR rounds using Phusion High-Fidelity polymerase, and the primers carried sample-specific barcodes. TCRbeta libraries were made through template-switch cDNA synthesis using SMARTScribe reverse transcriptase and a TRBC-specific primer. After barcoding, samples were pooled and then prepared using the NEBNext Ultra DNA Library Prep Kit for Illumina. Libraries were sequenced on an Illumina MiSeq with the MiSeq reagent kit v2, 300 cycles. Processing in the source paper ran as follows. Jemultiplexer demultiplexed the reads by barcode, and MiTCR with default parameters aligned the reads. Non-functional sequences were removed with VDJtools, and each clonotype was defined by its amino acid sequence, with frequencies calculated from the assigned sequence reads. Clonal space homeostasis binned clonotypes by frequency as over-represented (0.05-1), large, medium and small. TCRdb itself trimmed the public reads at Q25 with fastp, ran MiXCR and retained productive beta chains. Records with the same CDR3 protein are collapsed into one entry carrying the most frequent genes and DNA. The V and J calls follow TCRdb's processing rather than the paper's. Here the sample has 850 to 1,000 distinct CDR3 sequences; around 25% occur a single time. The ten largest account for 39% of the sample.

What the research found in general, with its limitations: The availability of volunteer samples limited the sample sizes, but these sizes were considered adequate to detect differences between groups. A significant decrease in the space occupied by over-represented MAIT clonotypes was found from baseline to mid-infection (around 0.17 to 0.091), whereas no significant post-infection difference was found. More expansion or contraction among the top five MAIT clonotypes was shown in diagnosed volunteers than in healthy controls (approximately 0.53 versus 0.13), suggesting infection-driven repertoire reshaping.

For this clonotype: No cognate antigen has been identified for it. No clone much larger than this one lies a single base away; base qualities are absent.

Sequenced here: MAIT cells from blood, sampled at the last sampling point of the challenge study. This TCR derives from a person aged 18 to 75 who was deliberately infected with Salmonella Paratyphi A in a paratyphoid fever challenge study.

DNA sequence: TGTGCCAGTAGCACAGGGCTGGGCTACACCTTC. This yields the protein CASSTGLGYTF. The sequence joins TRBV19 to TRBJ1-2; a tentative D match to TRBD1 spans 6 bases. The germline V gene (reference sequence) sets CDR1 to LNHDA and CDR2 to SQIVND. The CDR3 runs 11 residues from the cysteine to the phenylalanine. Only the CDR3 part of the read is kept: 33 bases, read in frame from the first base. The junction shows trimming of 6 bases on V and 8 bases on J, plus 10 bases between the germline ends. The CDR3, completed at both ends by the reference TRBV19 and TRBJ1-2 genes, gives the full variable domain DGGITQSPKYLFRKEGQNVTLSCEQNLNHDAMYWYRQDPGQGLRLIYYSQIVNDFQKGDIAEGYSVSREKKESFPLTVTSAQKNPTAFYLCASSTGLGYTFGSGTRLTVV.